The rows below give T cell receptor beta chains drawn from one sample of a study of cytomegalovirus exposure and HLA in healthy donors. Sequencing was performed with immunoSEQ multiplex PCR; in TCRdb, only in-frame clones are kept and a portion is missing. The table shows 100,000 to 150,000 clones, with 85% to 90% occurring only once. The sample consisted of PBMCs. The source of these receptors is a woman aged 18-30 years in good health and CMV-seronegative. Both conserved end residues are part of each CDR3. Fields, in order: clone size, CDR3 length, V gene, D gene, J gene, CDR3 DNA, CDR3 protein. The D gene is left open where the match is weak. The size field is filled for only some rows; it gives once, few, many or a size class.

NA	13	TRBV28	TRBD2	TRBJ2-3	TGTGCCAGCACACTAGCGGGTACAGATACGCAGTATTTT	CASTLAGTDTQYF
once	13	TRBV29-1	NA	TRBJ1-3	TGCAGCGTGACAGCCGAGTCTGGAAACACCATATATTTT	CSVTAESGNTIYF
NA	16	TRBV28	NA	TRBJ2-7	TGTGCCAGCAGTTTTTCGTGGTTGGGCCGTTCCTACGAGCAGTACTTC	CASSFSWLGRSYEQYF
NA	15	TRBV9	NA	TRBJ2-7	TGTGCCAGCAGCGTAGGTGTCGGGAGCTCCTACGAGCAGTACTTC	CASSVGVGSSYEQYF
NA	15	TRBV7-8	TRBD2	TRBJ2-3	TGTGCCAGCAGCTTCCCCGGGGGGTCCACAGATACGCAGTATTTT	CASSFPGGSTDTQYF
once	14	TRBV6-1	TRBD2	TRBJ2-7	TGTGCCAGCAGGATAAGACTAGCCGGCTACGAGCAGTACTTC	CASRIRLAGYEQYF
NA	14	TRBV7-8	NA	TRBJ2-7	TGTGCCAGCAGCTTAGTAGGAGGCTCCTACGAGCAGTACTTC	CASSLVGGSYEQYF
NA	14	TRBV7-2	NA	TRBJ2-7	TGTGCCAGCAGCCCTAGCGCCGACTCCTACGAGCAGTACTTC	CASSPSADSYEQYF
NA	14	TRBV5-8	NA	TRBJ1-1	TGTGCCAGCAGCTTGGCAGGAGGACTTACTGAAGCTTTCTTT	CASSLAGGLTEAFF
NA	15	TRBV28	NA	TRBJ1-5	TGTGCCAGCAGTTTGCCTAGACTGAGACGACAGCCCCAGCATTTT	CASSLPRLRRQPQHF
NA	14	TRBV6-6	TRBD1	TRBJ1-4	TGTGCCAGCAGCCCGGACAGGGAAGAGGAAAAACTGTTTTTT	CASSPDREEEKLFF
NA	16	TRBV5-1	TRBD2	TRBJ2-1	TGCGCCAGCAGCTTTGGGGCGGGGGGGCCGGAGGATGAGCAGTTCTTC	CASSFGAGGPEDEQFF
NA	13	TRBV11-1	NA	TRBJ2-5	TGTGCCAGCAGCTTCGAGGCGCAAGAGACCCAGTACTTC	CASSFEAQETQYF
NA	14	TRBV5-6	NA	TRBJ2-3	TGTGCCAGCAGCTTGGTGGACGGGGCAGATACGCAGTATTTT	CASSLVDGADTQYF
NA	16	TRBV28	TRBD1	TRBJ1-2	TGTGCCAGCAGCCCACTGACAGGGGGCGTTAACTATGGCTACACCTTC	CASSPLTGGVNYGYTF
NA	17	TRBV5-1	TRBD1	TRBJ2-1	TGCGCCAGCAGCTTGGTTGCGGGACAGGGCTCCTACAATGAGCAGTTCTTC	CASSLVAGQGSYNEQFF
NA	17	TRBV30	TRBD2	TRBJ2-3	TGTGCCTGGAGTGTATACTTAGCGGGGGGGAGCACAGATACGCAGTATTTT	CAWSVYLAGGSTDTQYF
NA	13	TRBV28	NA	TRBJ1-5	TGTGCCAGCAGTCCGAACCAGGGTCAGCCCCAGCATTTT	CASSPNQGQPQHF
NA	14	TRBV7-7	NA	TRBJ2-5	TGTGCCAGCAGCTCCACGGTGTACCAAGAGACCCAGTACTTC	CASSSTVYQETQYF
NA	14	TRBV15	NA	TRBJ1-1	TGTGCCACCAGCAGCCTAGACAGCGACACTGAAGCTTTCTTT	CATSSLDSDTEAFF
NA	16	TRBV7-2	TRBD2	TRBJ2-7	TGTGCCAGCAGCTTAGACGGCGGGGGTTCCCCCTACGAGCAGTACTTC	CASSLDGGGSPYEQYF
NA	13	TRBV11-2	TRBD1	TRBJ2-5	TGTGCCAGCAGCGGACAGGGTTGGGAGACCCAGTACTTC	CASSGQGWETQYF
NA	16	TRBV5-1	NA	TRBJ2-1	TGCGCCAGCAGACCTGCCGGTTCAGGGGTCGGCAATGAGCAGTTCTTC	CASRPAGSGVGNEQFF
NA	14	TRBV6-5	NA	TRBJ2-3	TGTGCCAGCGCTCTCAGGGGTAGCACAGATACGCAGTATTTT	CASALRGSTDTQYF
NA	14	TRBV4-1	NA	TRBJ2-1	TGCGCCAGCAGCCAAGTTGACACGAACAATGAGCAGTTCTTC	CASSQVDTNNEQFF
NA	16	TRBV5-1	TRBD2	TRBJ2-3	TGCGCCAGCAGCCCGCTAGCGGGGGGACTCGGGGATACGCAGTATTTT	CASSPLAGGLGDTQYF
NA	13	TRBV27	NA	TRBJ1-5	TGTGCCAGCAGTTTACTAGGTAATCAGCCCCAGCATTTT	CASSLLGNQPQHF
NA	15	TRBV5-1	TRBD1	TRBJ1-2	TGCGCCAGCAGCCCCCCGGACAGGGAGGACTATGGCTACACCTTC	CASSPPDREDYGYTF
NA	14	TRBV19	NA	TRBJ1-5	TGTGCCAGTAGTACGGGGAGAAGCAATCAGCCCCAGCATTTT	CASSTGRSNQPQHF
NA	16	TRBV7-2	TRBD1	TRBJ1-1	TGTGCCAGCAGCTTAGTAGGGGGGACAGTAAACACTGAAGCTTTCTTT	CASSLVGGTVNTEAFF
NA	15	TRBV6-5	NA	TRBJ2-1	TGTGCCAGCAGTTTCCGGGACTCATCCTACAATGAGCAGTTCTTC	CASSFRDSSYNEQFF
NA	13	TRBV18	NA	TRBJ1-5	TGTGCCAGCTCACCACGACAGAATCAGCCCCAGCATTTT	CASSPRQNQPQHF
once	14	TRBV6-5	NA	TRBJ2-2	TGTGCCAGCAGCCGACAGGGAGGAGGCGGGGAGCTGTTTTTT	CASSRQGGGGELFF
NA	13	TRBV10-1	NA	TRBJ2-7	TGCGCCAGCAGTGAAGCTCATGCCTACGAGCAGTACTTC	CASSEAHAYEQYF
NA	13	TRBV27	TRBD2	TRBJ2-3	TGTGCCAGCAGTCGGACTAGCGGGAGGGTCCAGTATTTT	CASSRTSGRVQYF
NA	14	TRBV28	TRBD1	TRBJ1-2	TGTGCCAGCAGTTTAGGGGACAGGGACTCTGGCTACACCTTC	CASSLGDRDSGYTF
NA	17	TRBV4-1	NA	TRBJ1-5	TGCGCCAGCAGCCACGAACCCTACAGGGCTGGGAATCAGCCCCAGCATTTT	CASSHEPYRAGNQPQHF
NA	14	TRBV6-5	NA	TRBJ1-1	TGTGCCAGCAGCCCTACCGTTTGGGAGACTGAAGCTTTCTTT	CASSPTVWETEAFF
NA	14	TRBV5-1	TRBD1	TRBJ1-2	TGCGCCAGCAGCTCCCTGGACAGGGGAGGAGGCTACACCTTC	CASSSLDRGGGYTF